This TCR beta chain derives from a study of response to subunit inactivated influenza vaccine. Study findings and constraints: The study's authors posited that every seasonal influenza vaccination enlists few new T cells.

Worth noting for this clonotype: Its antigen is not identified.

Germline values: CDR1 SGHRS, CDR2 YFSETQ. The CDR3 length is 14 residues. With 6 bases removed from V and 3 bases from J, the gap between germline ends came to 14 bases. TCRdb re-called the RT-PCR reads with MiXCR, one entry per CDR3 protein. Of roughly 550,000 distinct CDR3 sequences listed, approximately 22% are singletons. These data were likewise used in another study, on T cells expressing NK-cell markers. This second study says: 5'RACE template switching with UMIs produced the TCR beta cDNA. NKG2C+ dominant clonotypes from 5 to 7 donors made up roughly 1.0-7.0% of CD8+ T cells. HCMV specificity of expanded NKG2C+ T cell clones remained unclear.

The sequence derives from a man aged 45 to 65 who received an inactivated influenza vaccine. This rearrangement joins TRBV5-1 to TRBJ2-3, with D tentatively TRBD1 (6 bases). Sample: CD4+ T cells sorted from PBMCs, taken 11 to 12 days after vaccination. The CDR3 is CASMGALSTDTQYF. The CDR3 DNA follows: TGCGCCAGCATGGGGGCATTATCAACAGATACGCAGTATTTT. Full variable domain (remainder filled in from reference TRBV5-1 and TRBJ2-3): KAGVTQTPRYLIKTRGQQVTLSCSPISGHRSVSWYQQTPGQGLQFLFEYFSETQRNKGNFPGRFSGRQFSNSRSEMNVSTLELGDSALYLCASMGALSTDTQYFGPGTRLTVL.